The entry below gives a single T cell receptor beta chain sequence along with its context. Its antigen is as yet unknown. A single record per CDR3 protein comes from TCRdb applying MiXCR to the 5' RACE reads. Here the sample spans some 220,000 distinct CDR3 sequences, about 7.3% being singletons. These data come from a study of CD8 T cells in ankylosing spondylitis. Study results and caveats: What appeared characteristic of ankylosing spondylitis blood was a TCR beta motif of eight highly homologous variants. From matched ankylosing spondylitis synovial fluid, disease-linked clones were reportedly recovered at significantly enriched levels.

The CDR3 covers 12 residues. The germline CDR1 and CDR2 sequences are SEHNR and FQNEAQ (reference sequence). The V end was cut by 1 base, the J end by 5 bases, with 4 bases between. This sequence was found in a male donor with ankylosing spondylitis. The chain recombines TRBV7-9 with TRBJ2-3; D not resolved. The sample comprised blood, either unsorted or a sorted T cell fraction (not recorded which). CDR3 sequence (DNA): TGTGCCAGCAGCTTAGAGGGAGATACGCAGTATTTT. It encodes CASSLEGDTQYF.